This is a list of T cell receptor beta chains from one sample in a study of STAT3 mutations in large granular lymphocyte leukemia. Profiled with immunoSEQ multiplex PCR; TCRdb holds only in-frame clones, not every one. The table has 30,000 to 45,000 clones, roughly 90% seen once. Input material: PBMCs. The source of these receptors is a human donor with T large granular lymphocyte leukemia. Some clones in this sample may be carry-over from other donors' samples. The CDR3 runs from the conserved cysteine through the conserved F or W. Each record gives: V gene, J gene, CDR3 protein.

TRBV18	TRBJ2-1	CASSLAGSSYNEQFF
TRBV9	TRBJ1-5	CASSARDVNQPQHF
TRBV7-8	TRBJ1-6	CASSLGGTRNSPLHF
TRBV19	TRBJ2-5	CASSGGQGGIETQYF
TRBV6-6	TRBJ1-1	CASSFDRGGTEAFF
TRBV5-6	TRBJ2-1	CASRGWNNEQFF
TRBV27	TRBJ1-6	CASSFTPHSPLHF
TRBV25-1	TRBJ2-1	CASSPGNEAYNEQFF
TRBV7-8	TRBJ1-2	CASSLVQDYGYTF
TRBV19	TRBJ2-7	CATSAATSYEQYF
TRBV6-5	TRBJ1-2	CASSRTTANYGYTF
TRBV5-6	TRBJ1-2	CASSVRRNYGYTF
TRBV27	TRBJ2-3	CASSPTRITDTQYF
TRBV29-1	TRBJ1-2	CSAEDREKPYGYTF
TRBV27	TRBJ2-2	CASTPDSFRAGELFF
TRBV28	TRBJ2-2	CASKPLAGGDTGELFF
TRBV15	TRBJ1-2	CATSSPRGNGYTF
TRBV7-9	TRBJ2-1	CASSSRTGSNEQFF
TRBV7-9	TRBJ2-1	CASSLGAGGTQFF
TRBV2	TRBJ1-2	CASSEGPYGYTF
TRBV7-9	TRBJ1-2	CASSPGPGGYTF
TRBV5-1	TRBJ2-2	CASGLQGPHTGELFF
TRBV10-3	TRBJ2-2	CAISPSEGQTRQSNTGELFF
TRBV6-1	TRBJ2-3	CASSEIAGGSTDTQYF
TRBV5-1	TRBJ2-2	CASSLAGGNTGELFF
TRBV5-1	TRBJ2-3	CASSRPGPSFTDTQYF
TRBV2	TRBJ2-5	CAHTQGLAQETQYF
TRBV7-9	TRBJ1-2	CASTLGSLNGYTF
TRBV7-9	TRBJ2-3	CASSPLQGVSTDTQYF
TRBV2	TRBJ1-6	CASSDRGSYNSPLHF
TRBV5-6	TRBJ1-6	CASSPGTKTFPLHF
TRBV5-6	TRBJ1-6	CASSLALGTSPLHF
TRBV11-2	TRBJ2-5	CASSLEGRGTQYF
TRBV7-9	TRBJ2-4	CASSWELAKNIQYF
TRBV4-3	TRBJ1-2	CASSQDPGQAPRGYTF
TRBV5-1	TRBJ2-1	CASSLGASVSDNEQFF
TRBV19	TRBJ2-5	CASATSSGGGFGETQYF
TRBV4-2	TRBJ1-1	CASSFRPSTEAFF
TRBV7-9	TRBJ1-2	CASSLGDVTVGYGYTF
TRBV19	TRBJ1-3	CASSIPQGLGNTIYF
TRBV28	TRBJ1-1	CASSLTQGTGARTEAFF
TRBV7-2	TRBJ1-2	CASSLGDRRGYTF
TRBV11-2	TRBJ2-7	CASSLVRTAYEQYF
TRBV9	TRBJ2-2	CASSVVGTGELFF
TRBV28	TRBJ2-7	CASRPPDRSYEQYF
TRBV6-1	TRBJ1-6	CASRQGAESPLHF
TRBV29-1	TRBJ2-7	CSVIQDSTSYEQYF
TRBV18	TRBJ2-2	CASSPQLAQDTGELFF
TRBV5-4	TRBJ2-4	CASSFLQGAGVAKNIQYF
TRBV5-1	TRBJ1-4	CASKTGVGEKLFF
TRBV6-5	TRBJ2-3	CASSYRQNTDTQYF
TRBV7-9	TRBJ2-5	CASSLTSGAPETQYF
TRBV5-4	TRBJ2-3	CASSSPSSGGDTQYF
TRBV5-1	TRBJ1-1	CASSYGVLDTEAFF